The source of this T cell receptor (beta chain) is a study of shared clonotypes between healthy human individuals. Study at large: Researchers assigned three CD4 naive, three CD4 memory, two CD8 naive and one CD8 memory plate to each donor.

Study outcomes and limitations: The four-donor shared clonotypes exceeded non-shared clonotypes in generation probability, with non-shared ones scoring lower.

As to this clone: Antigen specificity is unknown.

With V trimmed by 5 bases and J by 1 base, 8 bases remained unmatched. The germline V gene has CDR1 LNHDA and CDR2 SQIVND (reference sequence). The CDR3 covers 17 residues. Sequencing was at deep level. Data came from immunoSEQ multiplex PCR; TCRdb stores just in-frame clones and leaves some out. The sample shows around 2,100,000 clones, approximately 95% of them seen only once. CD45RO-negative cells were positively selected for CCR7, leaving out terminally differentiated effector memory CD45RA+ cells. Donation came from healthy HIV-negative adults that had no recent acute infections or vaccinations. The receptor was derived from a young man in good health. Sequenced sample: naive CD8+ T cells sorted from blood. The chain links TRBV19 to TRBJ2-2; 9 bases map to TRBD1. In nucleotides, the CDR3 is TGTGCCAGTAGTTTGCCGGGACAGGGACTGAACACCGGGGAGCTGTTTTTT. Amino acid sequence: CASSLPGQGLNTGELFF. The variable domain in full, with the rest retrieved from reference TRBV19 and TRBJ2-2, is DGGITQSPKYLFRKEGQNVTLSCEQNLNHDAMYWYRQDPGQGLRLIYYSQIVNDFQKGDIAEGYSVSREKKESFPLTVTSAQKNPTAFYLCASSLPGQGLNTGELFFGEGSRLTVL.